A single sample gave rise to the 32 T cell receptor beta chains below, sequenced in a study of OX40 agonist ivuxolimab in advanced cancers. Clones were sequenced by immunoSEQ multiplex PCR, and TCRdb holds only the in-frame ones, with some missing. The sample holds about 32,000 clones, roughly 84% seen once. The sample here was CD4+ or CD8+ T cells sorted from blood, taken in a trial of the OX40 agonist ivuxolimab. These receptors all come from an adult with an advanced solid tumor such as melanoma, head and neck, liver or kidney cancer.

This clone came up a few times. The V call is TRBV10-3, the J call TRBJ2-1; a weak D match, TRBD2 (6 bases). The germline V gene has CDR1 ENHRY and CDR2 SYGVKD. Trimming took off 0 bases at V and 0 bases at J, with 6 bases between the two ends. The CDR3 loop spans 15 amino acids. CDR3 DNA: TGTGCCATCAGTGAGTCGGGAGGCTCCTACAATGAGCAGTTCTTC. Protein product: CAISESGGSYNEQFF.

This chain connects TRBV7-8 to TRBJ2-7; D gene ambiguous. The CDR3 totals 14 residues. The ends were cut back, 1 base at V and 0 bases at J, with 7 bases in the middle. Germline-derived CDR1 and CDR2 are SGHVS and FQNEAQ. Here the CDR3 DNA reads TGTGCCAGCAGCTTAGGTCTAAGCTCCTACGAGCAGTACTTC. It encodes CASSLGLSSYEQYF.

This chain joins TRBV27 and TRBJ1-1; 7 bases align to TRBD1. Losses at the gene ends were 5 bases for V and 5 bases for J; bases not matched to a gene: 11. Germline values: CDR1 MNHEY, CDR2 SMNVEV (reference sequence). The CDR3 consists of 15 residues. The CDR3 protein is CASSTPRQGKTEAFF. The CDR3 region has the DNA TGTGCCAGCAGTACCCCGAGACAGGGAAAAACTGAAGCTTTCTTT.

This clone came up once. The gene calls are TRBV11-2 and TRBJ2-7, with TRBD2 matching 7 bases. The CDR3 sequence is 14 residues long. V lost 5 bases to trimming and J lost 2 bases; unmatched junction nucleotides: 6. The V gene's germline CDR1 is SGHAT and CDR2 FQNNGV. The CDR3, as DNA: TGTGCCAGCAGCCAATCGGGGAGGGCCTACGAGCAGTACTTC. Amino acid sequence: CASSQSGRAYEQYF. The full variable domain, in which reference TRBV11-2 and TRBJ2-7 provide the parts outside the CDR3, is EAGVAQSPRYKIIEKRQSVAFWCNPISGHATLYWYQQILGQGPKLLIQFQNNGVVDDSQLPKDRFSAERLKGVDSTLKIQPAKLEDSAVYLCASSQSGRAYEQYFGPGTRLTVT.

This clone was seen more than once but under ten times. This chain connects TRBV30 to TRBJ2-2, with 7 nucleotides matching TRBD2. This CDR3 has 15 amino acids. V trimming: 4 bases; J trimming: 3 bases; junction bases outside the gene matches: 8. The germline V gene has CDR1 GTSNPN and CDR2 SVGIG (reference sequence). DNA for the CDR3: TGTGCCTGGACCTCCTTTGGGAGGGACACCGGGGAGCTGTTTTTT. It yields the protein CAWTSFGRDTGELFF.

The rearrangement joins TRBV11-3 to TRBJ2-7; TRBD1 might be the D (6 bases). Germline V lookup: CDR1 SGHNT, CDR2 YENEEA. Trimming took off 4 bases at V and 2 bases at J, with 12 bases between the two ends. This CDR3 comprises 14 residues. This chain's CDR3 is CASSYGRGTYEQYF. The CDR3 DNA is TGTGCCAGCAGCTATGGCAGGGGTACCTACGAGCAGTACTTC.

The chain employs TRBV5-6 and TRBJ2-7; D is undetermined. Germline CDR1 and CDR2: SGHDT and YYEEEE. The V and J ends lost 2 bases and 3 bases respectively, with 12 bases between them. The CDR3 contains 14 residues. CDR3 in amino acids: CASSFRRRVYEQYF. For the CDR3, the DNA is TGTGCCAGCAGCTTTCGGCGGAGAGTCTACGAGCAGTACTTC.

The chain carries TRBV9 and TRBJ2-7; TRBD1 or TRBD2 may be the D gene (5 bases each). V was cut by 7 bases and J by 3 bases, with 8 bases left in between. The germline CDR1 and CDR2 sequences are SGDLS and YYNGEE. The CDR3 consists of 11 residues. CDR3 nucleotides: TGTGCCAGCGGGGACCTCTACGAGCAGTACTTC. It codes for CASGDLYEQYF.

J is TRBJ2-1 and V is TRBV6-1; D is possibly TRBD1 or TRBD2 (5 bases each). CDR3 length equals 14 residues. V lost 5 bases, J lost 7 bases, and 15 bases lay in between. Germline CDR1 MNHNS, CDR2 SASEGT. DNA for the CDR3: TGTGCCAGCAGTCGGGCGCTGGGGGTGAATGAGCAGTTCTTC. Translated: CASSRALGVNEQFF.

This sequence joins TRBV5-1 and TRBJ2-2; D gene uncertain. This CDR3 spans 14 amino acids. V shed 1 base and J shed 7 bases, with 11 bases lying between them. Per the germline V gene, CDR1 is SGHRS and CDR2 is YFSETQ. As DNA, the CDR3 is TGCGCCAGCAGCTTGTATCGGGTCGGCGGGGAGCTGTTTTTT. It encodes CASSLYRVGGELFF.

This clone was picked up one time. The J gene is TRBJ1-3, the V gene TRBV19; D uncertain. The CDR3 runs to 17 residues. Germline V gene sequence: CDR1 LNHDA, CDR2 SQIVND (reference sequence). The V gene lost 5 bases and the J gene lost 0 bases, with 17 bases spanning the gap. The CDR3 DNA follows: TGTGCCAGTAGTCCCGGATACAGTTTGGTCTCTGGAAACACCATATATTTT. The encoded protein is CASSPGYSLVSGNTIYF.

This chain connects TRBV4-2 to TRBJ2-7; 12 bases are a match to TRBD2. Germline trimming cut 0 bases from V and 5 bases from J; bases unmatched to any gene: 11. Germline V lookup: CDR1 LGHNA, CDR2 YNFKEQ. This CDR3 region has 18 residues. The CDR3 bases are TGTGCCAGCAGCCAAGAAACCCTAGCGGGAGGGGCGGCCGACGAGCAGTACTTC. Its protein product is CASSQETLAGGAADEQYF.

This chain uses TRBV10-1 with TRBJ2-7; D is tentatively TRBD1 or TRBD2 (5 bases each). Germline V gives CDR1 WNHNN, CDR2 SYGVQD (reference sequence). The CDR3 covers 16 residues. Trimming took off 2 bases at V and 0 bases at J, with 14 bases between the two ends. CDR3 loop: CASSEVRDRNSYEQYF. The CDR3 DNA is TGCGCCAGCAGTGAGGTCCGGGACCGCAACTCCTACGAGCAGTACTTC.

The chain couples TRBV28 to TRBJ1-3; D ambiguous. CDR3 length equals 16 residues. Looked up from germline, CDR1 is MDHEN and CDR2 is SYDVKM. Trimming took off 3 bases at V and 1 base at J, with 13 bases between the two ends. The CDR3 protein is CASSFKHSSSGNTIYF. Here the CDR3 DNA reads TGTGCCAGCAGTTTTAAGCACAGCTCTTCTGGAAACACCATATATTTT.

V is TRBV29-1 and J is TRBJ1-5; tentatively, D is TRBD1 (5 bases). The CDR3 totals 12 residues. V lost 3 bases and J lost 3, with 6 bases in between. Germline V gene sequence: CDR1 SQVTM, CDR2 ANQGSEA. The chain's CDR3 is CSVEGDNQPQHF. CDR3 coding DNA: TGCAGCGTTGAGGGGGACAATCAGCCCCAGCATTTT.

This sequence joins TRBV5-1 and TRBJ2-7, with D perhaps matching TRBD1 (6 bases). In germline, CDR1 is SGHRS, CDR2 YFSETQ. The CDR3 spans 18 residues. Trimming took off 4 bases at V and 2 bases at J, with 25 bases between the two ends. DNA of the CDR3: TGCGCCAGCAGCGATGCAAGTCTGTATGGGGGCGATCCCTACGAGCAGTACTTC. Translation gives CASSDASLYGGDPYEQYF. The full variable domain, rest sourced from reference TRBV5-1 and TRBJ2-7, is KAGVTQTPRYLIKTRGQQVTLSCSPISGHRSVSWYQQTPGQGLQFLFEYFSETQRNKGNFPGRFSGRQFSNSRSEMNVSTLELGDSALYLCASSDASLYGGDPYEQYFGPGTRLTVT.

The genes are TRBV6-5 and TRBJ2-7, with D tentatively TRBD2 (6 bases). V dropped 0 bases and J dropped 5 bases, with 11 bases sitting between them. The CDR3 is 14 amino acids. CDR1 MNHEY and CDR2 SVGAGI come from the germline V gene. The DNA of the CDR3 is TGTGCCAGCAGTTACTCGAGGGCGGGGAACGAGCAGTACTTC. As protein: CASSYSRAGNEQYF.

The chain is built from TRBV5-5 and TRBJ2-7, with 7 bases identical to TRBD1. CDR1 and CDR2 (germline): SGHKS, YYEKEE (reference sequence). V trimming: 2 bases; J trimming: 3 bases; junction bases outside the gene matches: 8. CDR3 size: 15 residues. CDR3 bases: TGTGCCAGCAGCTTTATCGAGGGGGCGTACTACGAGCAGTACTTC. Its translation is CASSFIEGAYYEQYF.

The chain joins TRBV25-1 to TRBJ1-1; D is undetermined. Trimming took off 7 bases at V and 0 bases at J, with 9 bases between the two ends. Germline V gene sequence: CDR1 MGHDK, CDR2 SYGVNS. The CDR3 is 13 amino acids. CDR3 in DNA: TGTGCCAGCATTGATAGGGTGAACACTGAAGCTTTCTTT. This translates into CASIDRVNTEAFF.

V and J are TRBV13 and TRBJ2-5, with 8 positions matching TRBD2. The CDR3 extends over 18 amino acids. The germline CDR1 and CDR2 sequences are PRHDT and FYEKMQ (reference sequence). The V segment lost 0 bases and the J segment 4 bases; nucleotides outside the gene matches: 13. This CDR3 is CASSLGGVLAEIPETQYF. CDR3 nucleotide sequence: TGTGCCAGCAGCTTAGGCGGGGTACTAGCGGAGATTCCAGAGACCCAGTACTTC. Complete variable domain (other parts from reference TRBV13 and TRBJ2-5): AAGVIQSPRHLIKEKRETATLKCYPIPRHDTVYWYQQGPGQDPQFLISFYEKMQSDKGSIPDRFSAQQFSDYHSELNMSSLELGDSALYFCASSLGGVLAEIPETQYFGPGTRLLVL.

The genes are TRBV5-4 and TRBJ1-1, with 8 nucleotides matching TRBD1. The CDR3 loop spans 15 amino acids. V was clipped by 4 bases and J by 4 bases; unmatched bases: 9. The V gene's germline CDR1 is SGHNT and CDR2 YYREEE (reference sequence). The CDR3 DNA sequence: TGTGCCAGCAGCCAAGGACAGGGAGAAGTCACTGAAGCTTTCTTT. It is translated as CASSQGQGEVTEAFF.

This clone was seen only a few times. The chain joins TRBV10-2 to TRBJ1-2, with a weak D call TRBD1 (6 bases). The ends were cut back, 7 bases at V and 4 bases at J, with 19 bases in the middle. The germline V gene has CDR1 WSHSY and CDR2 SAAADI. There are 15 residues in the CDR3. DNA for the CDR3: TGCGCCAGCACCGAGGTTTTGGAACAGGGCTATGGCTACACCTTC. It specifies CASTEVLEQGYGYTF.

This clone was recorded a few times. The rearrangement joins TRBV9 to TRBJ1-5; D possibly corresponds to TRBD1 (6 bases). The CDR3 consists of 13 residues. The germline CDR1 and CDR2 sequences are SGDLS and YYNGEE. Trimming took 4 bases from V and 4 from J, leaving 9 bases between them. The CDR3 DNA reads as TGTGCCAGCAGCCCGGGGGCTAATCAGCCCCAGCATTTT. Amino acids: CASSPGANQPQHF.

The rearrangement joins TRBV6-5 to TRBJ2-7; D is unresolved. This CDR3 has 14 residues. Germline values: CDR1 MNHEY, CDR2 SVGAGI. V was trimmed by 0 bases and J by 6 bases, leaving 12 bases between them. The CDR3 protein is CASSYSVNLREQYF. In nucleotides, the CDR3 is TGTGCCAGCAGTTACTCGGTCAACCTCCGCGAGCAGTACTTC.

This clone was seen a single time. The V call is TRBV4-2, the J call TRBJ1-1; the D gene is possibly TRBD1 (6 bases). The V gene lost 4 bases and the J gene lost 1 base, with 10 bases spanning the gap. Germline loops: CDR1 LGHNA, CDR2 YNFKEQ. This CDR3 contains 14 residues. Written as DNA, the CDR3 is TGTGCCAGCAGCCCTAGGGGGAAGAACACTGAAGCTTTCTTT. Translation: CASSPRGKNTEAFF.

The chain carries TRBV7-9 and TRBJ2-3, with 16 nucleotides matching TRBD2. Losses at the gene ends were 5 bases for V and 4 bases for J; bases not matched to a gene: 6. Germline V gene sequence: CDR1 SEHNR, CDR2 FQNEAQ (reference sequence). The length of the CDR3 is 17 residues. CDR3 coding DNA: TGTGCCAGCAGCGGGACTAGCGGGAGGGCCTTGGCAGATACGCAGTATTTT. Translated, it gives CASSGTSGRALADTQYF.

This clone was picked up one time. This rearrangement joins TRBV7-9 to TRBJ1-4; 7 nucleotides align to TRBD1. The CDR3 length is 17 residues. Germline assignment: CDR1 SEHNR and CDR2 FQNEAQ (reference sequence). V shed 3 bases, J shed 8 bases, and the junction held 15 bases outside the gene matches. The CDR3 nucleotides are TGTGCCAGCAGCTTCCCAACGAAAGGGGGCGGTCAGGAAAAACTGTTTTTT. Translated, it gives CASSFPTKGGGQEKLFF. Combining the CDR3 with reference TRBV7-9 and TRBJ1-4 gives the whole variable domain DTGVSQNPRHKITKRGQNVTFRCDPISEHNRLYWYRQTLGQGPEFLTYFQNEAQLEKSRLLSDRFSAERPKGSFSTLEIQRTEQGDSAMYLCASSFPTKGGGQEKLFFGSGTQLSVL.

This sequence joins TRBV4-1 and TRBJ2-7, with 8 bases fitting TRBD2. Germline assignment: CDR1 MGHRA and CDR2 YSYEKL. The V and J ends lost 4 bases and 4 bases, in that order; junction bases with no gene match: 12. CDR3 size: 16 residues. The CDR3 region is CASSLVSGTGGYEQYF. DNA for the CDR3: TGCGCCAGCAGCCTCGTTTCGGGGACGGGGGGGTACGAGCAGTACTTC.

The chain joins TRBV10-3 to TRBJ2-7, with 12 positions matching TRBD2. V lost 4 bases to trimming and J lost 0 bases; unmatched junction nucleotides: 7. The CDR3 runs to 17 residues. From germline, CDR1 is ENHRY and CDR2 SYGVKD. The CDR3 bases are TGTGCCATCAGTGGGATCCTAGCGGGAGGGCCCTCCTACGAGCAGTACTTC. The encoded protein is CAISGILAGGPSYEQYF.

The V gene is TRBV5-1, the J gene TRBJ2-5, with 10 bases identical to TRBD1. Germline CDR1 SGHRS, CDR2 YFSETQ. This CDR3 is built from 17 residues. J lost 5 bases, V lost 4 bases, and 14 bases had no gene match. The CDR3 DNA sequence: TGCGCCAGCAGCCCGGCAGACAGGGGGCCTATGTGGGAGACCCAGTACTTC. Amino acids: CASSPADRGPMWETQYF.

The J gene is TRBJ1-1, the V gene TRBV5-1; D unresolved. The germline gives CDR1 SGHRS, CDR2 YFSETQ. The CDR3 contains 13 residues. V dropped 4 bases and J dropped 3 bases, with 10 bases sitting between them. CDR3 sequence (DNA): TGCGCCAGCAGCGAGGTTGGGGACACTGAAGCTTTCTTT. Amino acid sequence: CASSEVGDTEAFF.

The rearrangement links TRBV4-1 to TRBJ2-6; D is possibly TRBD1 (6 bases). The germline CDR1 and CDR2 sequences are MGHRA and YSYEKL. This CDR3 has 15 amino acids. V lost 2 bases and J lost 2, with 7 bases in between. For the CDR3, the DNA is TGCGCCAGCAGCCAACGACAGGCTGGGGCCAACGTCCTGACTTTC. It specifies CASSQRQAGANVLTF.